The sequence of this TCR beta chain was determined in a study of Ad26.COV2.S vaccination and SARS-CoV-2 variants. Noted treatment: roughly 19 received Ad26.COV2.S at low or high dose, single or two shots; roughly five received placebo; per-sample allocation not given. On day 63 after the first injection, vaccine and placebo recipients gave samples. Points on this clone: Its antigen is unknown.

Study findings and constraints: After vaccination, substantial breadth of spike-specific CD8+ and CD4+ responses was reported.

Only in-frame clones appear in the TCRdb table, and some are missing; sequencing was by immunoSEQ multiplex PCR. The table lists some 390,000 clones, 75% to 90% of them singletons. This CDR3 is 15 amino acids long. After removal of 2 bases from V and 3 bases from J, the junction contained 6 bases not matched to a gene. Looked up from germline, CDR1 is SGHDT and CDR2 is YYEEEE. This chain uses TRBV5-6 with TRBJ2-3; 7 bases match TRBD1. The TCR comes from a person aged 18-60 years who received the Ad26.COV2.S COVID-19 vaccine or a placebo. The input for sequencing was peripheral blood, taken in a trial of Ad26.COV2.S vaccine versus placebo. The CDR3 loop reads CASSLQGRLTDTQYF. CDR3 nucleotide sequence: TGTGCCAGCAGCTTACAGGGGCGCCTGACAGATACGCAGTATTTT.